Below, 22 T cell receptor beta chains from the same sample are listed, as sequenced in a study of cytomegalovirus exposure and HLA in healthy donors. It was with 60 Vbeta and 13 Jbeta primers that the PCR ran. This table comes from immunoSEQ multiplex PCR, and its TCRdb copy is limited to in-frame clones, with some not included. The sample gives 130,000 or so clones, approximately 78% of which show up once; more than 2.5% is in the top ten. The sequencing sample was made of PBMCs. Source of these receptors: a man younger than 35 in good health and CMV-seropositive.

The chain uses TRBV15 and TRBJ2-7, with TRBD2 identical over 13 bases. Per germline, CDR1 LNHNV and CDR2 YYDKDF (reference sequence). The CDR3 covers 15 residues. After removal of 2 bases from V and 3 bases from J, the junction contained 1 base not matched to a gene. CDR3 region: CATSRRTSGSYEQYF. CDR3 sequence (DNA): TGTGCCACCAGCAGAAGGACTAGCGGGAGCTACGAGCAGTACTTC.

The CDR3 bases are TGTGCCAGCAGCCAAGAAAAAGGAGGGGGAAACACCATATATTTT. It codes for CASSQEKGGGNTIYF. The J gene is TRBJ1-3, the V gene TRBV4-2; D not resolved. With 0 bases removed from V and 4 bases from J, the gap between germline ends came to 10 bases. Germline values: CDR1 LGHNA, CDR2 YNFKEQ. The CDR3 covers 15 residues.

V usage is TRBV25-1 and J usage is TRBJ2-2; maybe TRBD1 (6 bases). The germline CDR1 and CDR2 sequences are MGHDK and SYGVNS. CDR3 size: 16 residues. V dropped 8 bases and J dropped 2 bases, with 18 bases sitting between them. In DNA, the CDR3 is TGTGCCAGCGAAATAGCTGGACAGACTAACACCGGGGAGCTGTTTTTT. It codes for CASEIAGQTNTGELFF.

This chain uses TRBV28 with TRBJ1-4, with D possibly matching TRBD1 (5 bases). This CDR3 comprises 14 residues. V lost 3 bases, J lost 4 bases, and 9 bases lay in between. CDR1 is MDHEN and CDR2 is SYDVKM in the germline V gene. In DNA form, the CDR3 reads TGTGCCAGCAGTTTGAACGGGGGTAATGAAAAACTGTTTTTT. This translates into CASSLNGGNEKLFF.

The CDR3 sequence is CATSRDSPNYGYTF. In DNA form, the CDR3 reads TGTGCCACCAGCAGAGATAGTCCGAACTATGGCTACACCTTC. The chain carries TRBV15 and TRBJ1-2; D remains unclear. Germline V gene sequence: CDR1 LNHNV, CDR2 YYDKDF (reference sequence). The CDR3 consists of 14 residues. V lost 0 bases to trimming and J lost 2 bases, with 7 bases between them.

The chain uses TRBV5-1 and TRBJ2-3, with unresolved D. Germline assignment: CDR1 SGHRS and CDR2 YFSETQ. Trimming took 1 base from V and 1 from J, leaving 7 bases between them. The CDR3 consists of 14 residues. In nucleotides, the CDR3 is TGCGCCAGCAGCTTGCAGCAGGGCACAGATACGCAGTATTTT. This codes for CASSLQQGTDTQYF.

The chain couples TRBV15 to TRBJ1-4; D possibly corresponds to TRBD1 (6 bases). This CDR3 is built from 18 residues. Trimming cost V 0 bases and J 3 bases, with 17 bases left between them. Germline-derived CDR1 and CDR2 are LNHNV and YYDKDF (reference sequence). The CDR3 loop reads CATSRDVGAAGSNEKLFF. The CDR3 DNA reads as TGTGCCACCAGCAGAGATGTGGGGGCGGCAGGCTCTAATGAAAAACTGTTTTTT. Combining the CDR3 with reference TRBV15 and TRBJ1-4 gives the whole variable domain DAMVIQNPRYQVTQFGKPVTLSCSQTLNHNVMYWYQQKSSQAPKLLFHYYDKDFNNEADTPDNFQSRRPNTSFCFLDIRSPGLGDTAMYLCATSRDVGAAGSNEKLFFGSGTQLSVL.

The CDR3 coding sequence is TGCGCCAGCAGCCCGCGAGAGGGCGCGAACACCGGGGAGCTGTTTTTT. Amino acid sequence: CASSPREGANTGELFF. The chain recombines TRBV4-1 with TRBJ2-2; possible D gene TRBD2, 5 bases. The CDR3 loop spans 16 amino acids. The V and J ends lost 4 bases and 0 bases respectively, with 12 bases between them. Germline CDR1 is MGHRA and CDR2 is YSYEKL.

In this sample, this clone turned up a few times. The CDR3 DNA reads TGCAGCGTTGGTGGAGGGGTGTCCTACGAGCAGTACTTC. Translation gives CSVGGGVSYEQYF. The chain is built from TRBV29-1 and TRBJ2-5, with D possibly being TRBD2 (6 bases). The J call may be faulty, since TRBJ2-7 better matches the DNA end. CDR1 is SQVTM and CDR2 is ANQGSEA in the germline V gene. The CDR3 has 13 residues.

This clone was counted a few times. The V gene is TRBV6-5, the J gene TRBJ2-7, with a possible D match to TRBD2 (6 bases). The V end lost 0 bases, the J end lost 7 bases, and 13 bases lay between the germline ends. The CDR3 has 14 residues. From germline, CDR1 is MNHEY and CDR2 SVGAGI. The CDR3 reads CASSYSPSVGEQYF. In DNA form, the CDR3 reads TGTGCCAGCAGTTACTCGCCTAGCGTGGGGGAGCAGTACTTC.

The chain uses TRBV28 and TRBJ1-1; D gene unclear. The CDR3 covers 14 residues. From germline, CDR1 is MDHEN and CDR2 SYDVKM. The V and J ends lost 6 bases and 1 base respectively, with 12 bases between them. The DNA for the CDR3 is TGTGCCAGCAGCCTGCCTAGTGGGAACACTGAAGCTTTCTTT. This encodes CASSLPSGNTEAFF.

This clone was recorded only once. The genes are TRBV5-1 and TRBJ2-1; 15 bases agree with TRBD2. The CDR3 consists of 20 residues. CDR1 is SGHRS, CDR2 YFSETQ, per germline. The ends lost 5 bases at V and 7 bases at J; junction bases unmatched: 19. The CDR3 DNA is TGCGCCAGCAGTCGTGGACTAGCGGGAGGGGGGGCCGCGTCTAGAAATGAGCAGTTCTTC. Its protein product is CASSRGLAGGGAASRNEQFF. The full variable domain, rest sourced from reference TRBV5-1 and TRBJ2-1, is KAGVTQTPRYLIKTRGQQVTLSCSPISGHRSVSWYQQTPGQGLQFLFEYFSETQRNKGNFPGRFSGRQFSNSRSEMNVSTLELGDSALYLCASSRGLAGGGAASRNEQFFGPGTRLTVL.

The genes are TRBV10-1 and TRBJ2-1, with TRBD1 as a possible D gene (6 bases). Trimming pared 4 bases from V and 8 bases from J, leaving 21 bases between. This CDR3 is built from 16 residues. Germline loops: CDR1 WNHNN, CDR2 SYGVQD (reference sequence). The CDR3 loop is CASSVGQYLPVDEQFF. CDR3 bases: TGCGCCAGCAGTGTCGGACAGTACCTCCCCGTTGATGAGCAGTTCTTC.

The chain recombines TRBV28 with TRBJ1-2; D gene uncertain. The V and J ends lost 4 bases and 6 bases respectively, with 12 bases between them. From germline, CDR1 is MDHEN and CDR2 SYDVKM. This CDR3 is built from 13 residues. CDR3 DNA: TGTGCCAGCAGTTCCTACTCTCAGGATGGCTACACCTTC. It translates to CASSSYSQDGYTF.

This rearrangement joins TRBV11-2 to TRBJ2-7; 8 bases agree with TRBD2. V shed 3 bases and J 0 bases; nucleotides not matched to a gene: 4. CDR3 length: 15 residues. Germline V gene sequence: CDR1 SGHAT, CDR2 FQNNGV. CDR3 amino acids: CASSFRGRTSYEQYF. DNA of the CDR3: TGTGCCAGCAGCTTCCGCGGGAGGACCTCCTACGAGCAGTACTTC.

The chain carries TRBV10-3 and TRBJ2-1, with 9 bases that match TRBD2. The CDR3 covers 15 residues. Germline V gene data show CDR1 as ENHRY and CDR2 as SYGVKD. The trim removed 2 bases at V and 7 bases at J, leaving 6 bases unmatched. CDR3 loop: CAISEKASGINEQFF. For the CDR3, the DNA is TGTGCCATCAGTGAGAAAGCTAGCGGGATTAATGAGCAGTTCTTC.

This chain uses TRBV27 with TRBJ1-1, with D tentatively TRBD1 (5 bases). The CDR3 has 14 amino acids. Trimming took off 4 bases at V and 6 bases at J, with 15 bases between the two ends. Germline loops: CDR1 MNHEY, CDR2 SMNVEV (reference sequence). The CDR3 sequence is CASSYLGDWAEAFF. CDR3 nucleotides: TGTGCCAGCAGTTATCTCGGGGACTGGGCTGAAGCTTTCTTT.

The V gene is TRBV5-6, the J gene TRBJ2-1; TRBD1 matches at 7 bases. Germline assignment: CDR1 SGHDT and CDR2 YYEEEE. Trimming cost V 2 bases and J 0 bases; bases outside gene matches: 8. CDR3 length: 17 residues. The CDR3 DNA sequence: TGTGCCAGCAGCTTTATGGACAGGCTTTTCTCCTACAATGAGCAGTTCTTC. Translating gives CASSFMDRLFSYNEQFF.

The V gene is TRBV29-1, the J gene TRBJ1-2, with D perhaps matching TRBD1 (5 bases). V was shortened by 4 bases and J by 4 bases, with 7 bases between the two germline ends. This CDR3 spans 11 amino acids. Germline V gene data show CDR1 as SQVTM and CDR2 as ANQGSEA. CDR3 in amino acids: CSVGQGYGYTF. The CDR3 region has the DNA TGCAGCGTTGGGCAGGGCTATGGCTACACCTTC.

V is TRBV11-2 and J is TRBJ2-1, with TRBD2 identical over 7 bases. Trimming cost V 5 bases and J 0 bases; bases outside gene matches: 7. CDR1 and CDR2 from the germline V gene are SGHAT and FQNNGV. The length of the CDR3 is 16 residues. CDR3 sequence reads: CASSATSVNSYNEQFF. In nucleotides, the CDR3 is TGTGCCAGCAGCGCAACTAGCGTTAACTCCTACAATGAGCAGTTCTTC.

A single count supports this clone. The J gene is TRBJ2-3, the V gene TRBV10-3, with D possibly being TRBD1 (5 bases). Germline CDR1 is ENHRY and CDR2 is SYGVKD. The V end lost 8 bases, the J end lost 3 bases, and 15 bases lay between the germline ends. The CDR3 length is 14 residues. The CDR3 DNA reads TGTGCCATCGGGATGACAGCTTCGACAGATACGCAGTATTTT. Protein product: CAIGMTASTDTQYF.

The gene calls are TRBV4-1 and TRBJ2-1; maybe TRBD2 (6 bases). Germline V gives CDR1 MGHRA, CDR2 YSYEKL. Trimming removed 4 bases from V and 2 bases from J, with 9 bases in between. The CDR3 loop spans 14 amino acids. The CDR3 sequence is CASSLRTTYNEQFF. CDR3 sequence (DNA): TGCGCCAGCAGCCTCAGGACTACCTACAATGAGCAGTTCTTC.